The TCR beta chain described here comes from a study of T cells expressing NK-cell markers. Study-level points and caveats: For a handful of donors, these clonotypes were likewise the leading ones in the CD3+CD56-NKG2C+ fraction.

TCRdb reworked the 5' RACE reads into one entry per CDR3 protein, no DNA. Here the sample table reports 350,000 to 400,000 distinct CDR3 sequences. As to this clonotype: Antigen specificity is unknown.

The CDR3 is 14 amino acids. CDR1 and CDR2 (germline): SSHAT, FNYEAQ (reference sequence). Sequenced: blood T cells: a sorted CD56 or NKG2C T cell subset, CD4+ or CD8+ T cells, or bulk PBMC T cells (not recorded which). The source is a woman in her fifties or sixties in good health. This chain links TRBV7-7 with TRBJ2-5; TCRdb designates TRBD1, a call that cannot be tested without DNA. The CDR3 here is CASSSQGALETQYF.